Listed below are T cell receptor beta chains from one sample, sequenced in a study of PD-L1 blockade in urothelial cancer. Some clones are missing from TCRdb's copy, which holds only in-frame ones; the method was immunoSEQ multiplex PCR. Of about 25,000 clones in the sample, 84% were seen once. The sequencing here drew on PBMCs, taken around atezolizumab (anti-PD-L1) treatment. The receptors here all came from a man between 65 and 80 years old with urothelial cancer. CDR3s include the opening cysteine and the closing phenylalanine or tryptophan. D genes are given only for firm matches. Where a row states a size, it is once, few, many or the class of an expanded clone; other rows omit it.

size,J,D,length,V,CDR3,DNA
-,TRBJ2-1,TRBD2,21,TRBV28,CASSPPGLAGGATTRRGEQFF,TGTGCCAGCAGTCCCCCAGGACTAGCGGGAGGGGCTACCACCCGACGGGGCGAGCAGTTCTTC
-,TRBJ1-1,TRBD1,16,TRBV9,CASTDRAQPANTEAFF,TGTGCCAGCACCGACAGGGCCCAACCGGCGAACACTGAAGCTTTCTTT
-,TRBJ1-3,TRBD1,13,TRBV28,CASSRDSGNTIYF,TGTGCCAGCAGTCGGGACAGCGGAAACACCATATATTTT
-,TRBJ2-3,TRBD2,16,TRBV4-1,CASSPRTSGRIDTQYF,TGCGCCAGCAGCCCCAGGACTAGCGGGAGAATAGATACGCAGTATTTT
-,TRBJ1-5,-,16,TRBV7-6,CASSLGASDSNQPQHF,TGTGCCAGCAGCTTAGGCGCGAGTGATAGCAATCAGCCCCAGCATTTT
-,TRBJ2-7,-,14,TRBV5-1,CASSLPAGSHEQYF,TGCGCCAGCAGCCTACCGGCAGGGTCCCACGAGCAGTACTTC
-,TRBJ2-5,TRBD2,13,TRBV2,CASGREGGETQYF,TGTGCCAGCGGCAGGGAGGGAGGAGAGACCCAGTACTTC
-,TRBJ2-2,TRBD1,19,TRBV19,CASSFPKRNQGADTGELFF,TGTGCCAGTAGTTTTCCTAAGCGGAATCAGGGGGCGGACACCGGGGAGCTGTTTTTT
-,TRBJ2-2,TRBD1,18,TRBV4-1,CASSQGQGDGPYTGELFF,TGCGCCAGCAGCCAAGGACAGGGAGACGGCCCCTACACCGGGGAGCTGTTTTTT
-,TRBJ2-1,-,12,TRBV5-1,CASSSWINEQFF,TGCGCCAGCAGTAGCTGGATTAATGAGCAGTTCTTC
once,TRBJ2-1,TRBD2,15,TRBV7-9,CASSLAGLGGGEQFF,TGTGCCAGCAGCTTAGCTGGACTGGGGGGGGGTGAGCAGTTCTTC
-,TRBJ2-1,-,20,TRBV7-3,CASSLTGRGAGVSSYNEQFF,TGTGCCAGCAGCTTAACAGGTCGGGGTGCAGGGGTAAGCTCCTACAATGAGCAGTTCTTC
once,TRBJ1-2,TRBD1,16,TRBV5-1,CASSPETGNANYGYTF,TGCGCCAGCAGCCCAGAGACAGGGAACGCTAACTATGGCTACACCTTC
-,TRBJ2-5,-,15,TRBV15,CATSRDLTGKETQYF,TGTGCCACCAGCAGAGATCTTACGGGAAAAGAGACCCAGTACTTC